This T cell receptor beta chain derives from a study of T cells after yellow fever vaccination. Study results and caveats: The CD4 compartment and the CD8 compartment contained a small share of clonotypes in common. Subsequent to the booster, the majority of primary-vaccination clones reappeared (96% CD4, 88% CD8).

Details on this clonotype: Its antigen is as yet unknown.

UMIs and a universal primer site were added when TCR cDNA was made by 5'RACE template switching. From the 5' RACE reads, TCRdb called clonotypes with MiXCR, one entry per CDR3 protein. The table has hundreds of thousands of distinct CDR3 sequences, roughly an eighth seen once; the top ten hold 15%. Material: PBMCs, obtained on the day of the yellow fever booster vaccination. The TCR comes from a man between 25 and 39 years old who received the YFV17D yellow fever vaccine.

The CDR3 here is CSGWGGGQEINYEQYF. The CDR3 DNA is TGCAGTGGATGGGGGGGGGGCCAGGAGATTAACTACGAGCAGTACTTC. This chain links TRBV20-1 with TRBJ2-7; D is possibly TRBD2 (7 bases). The V and J ends lost 7 bases and 3 bases respectively, with 25 bases between them. This CDR3 contains 16 residues. Per the germline V gene, CDR1 is DFQATT and CDR2 is SNEGSKA (reference sequence).